The TCR beta chain described here comes from a study of radiotherapy plus CTLA-4 blockade in lung cancer. About the study: Objective responses were recorded in less than 20% of patients, with disease control recorded in 25% to 35%. Whole-study results and caveats: The study found tumor-derived TCR clones expanded in blood after radiotherapy plus ipilimumab. Early clone dynamics of blood T cells, plus interferon-beta, reportedly predicted response best.

Points on this clone: Its antigen is undetermined.

Ipilimumab CTLA-4 blockade and focal radiation were given to patients with chemo-refractory metastatic non-small-cell lung cancer. Clones were read by immunoSEQ multiplex PCR, and TCRdb kept only the in-frame ones, dropping some. Among 85,000 to 130,000 clones listed, roughly 84% were seen once. This CDR3 contains 18 residues. Per germline, CDR1 MNHEY and CDR2 SMNVEV (reference sequence). The V and J ends lost 1 base and 0 bases respectively, with 13 bases between them. The genes are TRBV27 and TRBJ2-6; tentatively, D is TRBD1 or TRBD2 (5 bases each). This sequence was found in a human donor with non-small cell lung cancer that progressed on radiotherapy plus ipilimumab. Some clones in this sample may be carry-over from other donors' samples. The specimen comprised peripheral blood, sampled from a patient treated with radiotherapy plus ipilimumab. The CDR3 region is CASSLWDPTYSGANVLTF. The CDR3 region has the DNA TGTGCCAGCAGTTTATGGGACCCTACATACTCTGGGGCCAACGTCCTGACTTTC.